What follows is one T cell receptor beta chain and its context. Per the original methods: Researchers report that nucleated cell counts were estimated from reference gene primer amplification. TCRdb's table, derived via immunoSEQ multiplex PCR, lists solely in-frame clones and lacks some. For V, J and clone size, that table is used; D and trimming come from the DNA. Among about 57,000 clones listed, approximately 88% were seen once. This sample is part of a study of blood T cell repertoires in COVID-19. About the study: Both acute and convalescent COVID-19 samples were obtained from the United States, Italy and Spain.

V was clipped by 7 bases and J by 5 bases, with 17 bases between them. The V gene's germline CDR1 is LGHDT and CDR2 YNNKEL (reference sequence). This CDR3 has 14 amino acids. The sequenced sample consisted of peripheral blood. The chain has TRBV3-1 (or the pseudogene TRBV3-2) and TRBJ2-5; D might be TRBD2 (6 bases). The TCR sequence derives from a human donor in a cohort sampled during active COVID-19. The CDR3 DNA is TGTGCCAGCAACCCGGGGGTCCGGAGGGAGACCCAGTACTTC. Its protein is CASNPGVRRETQYF.